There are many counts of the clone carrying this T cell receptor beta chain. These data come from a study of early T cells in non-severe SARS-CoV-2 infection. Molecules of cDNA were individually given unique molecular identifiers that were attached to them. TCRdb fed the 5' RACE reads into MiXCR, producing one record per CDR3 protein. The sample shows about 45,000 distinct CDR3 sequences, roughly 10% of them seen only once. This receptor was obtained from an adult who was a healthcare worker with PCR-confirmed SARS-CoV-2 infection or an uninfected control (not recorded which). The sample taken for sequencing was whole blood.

CDR3 protein: CSVVVQNTDTQYF. The CDR3 DNA reads as TGCAGCGTTGTGGTTCAGAACACAGATACGCAGTATTTT. The chain recombines TRBV29-1 with TRBJ2-3; the D is unclear. The CDR3 is made up of 13 amino acids. From germline, CDR1 is SQVTM and CDR2 ANQGSEA. Between the trimmed V and J ends, which lost 4 bases and 2 bases, there was a span of 10 bases.